This T cell receptor (beta chain) appears in the sequencing data of a study of T cell responses to AZD1222 COVID-19 vaccine (dated by TCRdb to the early 2020s). About the study as a whole: A total of 233 trial participants underwent TCR sequencing, of whom 207 received two doses of AZD1222 and around 26 received two doses of the MenACWY control vaccine. Trial participants were enrolled by age into 18-55, 56-69 and 70-plus year subgroups, with 148, 28 and 57 TCR-sequenced participants respectively.

The research as a whole found: Reportedly, almost half of the unique spike-specific TCRs recognized epitopes lying outside the regions that are mutated in the B.1.351 and B.1.1.7 variants. In the small 56-69-year group, the increase in depth fell short of significance, most likely because of low power. Vaccine-associated CD4 TCRs spanned the whole spike protein, with dominant responses in regions 160-218 and 743-854. After two AZD1222 doses, spike-specific TCR breadth and depth were significantly higher than at day 0 and than in MenACWY recipients. Conclusions about previously exposed vaccinees are limited, since just five or six AZD1222 recipients were seropositive for SARS-CoV-2 at baseline. Because no samples from the day 14 peak response were available, repertoires could be characterized only after the peak T cell response. Participants were mostly white British, with more females than males. The authors suggested clonal diversity may have been underestimated.

The intended sense of this specimen's time point label: about 28 days (+/-7) after the second vaccine dose. AZD1222 recipients with second doses at about 4 weeks or about 12 weeks were pooled, because spike-specific TCR depth and breadth did not differ between schedules. Samples from vaccinated people were obtained from the UK trials COV001 and COV002, which included a single-blind randomized controlled phase 2/3 trial of AZD1222 (ChAdOx1 nCoV-19) in healthy adults. Trial participant PBMC samples were collected at day 0 and day 28 after the second dose for TCRbeta chain sequencing. Notes on this clone: Its antigen has not been determined. Qualities for individual bases were not recorded, and no much larger clone is one base off.

The CDR3 regions of human TCRbeta chains were analyzed by immunosequencing. Per the source publication's procedure: TCRs in the repertoires were matched against a reference library of SARS-CoV-2-specific TCRs that had been generated with the MIRA antigen-specificity platform. Breadth was defined as the fraction of unique TCRs that were SARS-CoV-2-associated, and depth was defined as the fraction of total T cells that were SARS-CoV-2-associated. Using the MIRA data, every spike-specific TCR was mapped to the spike region that the TCR reacted to and assigned to either a CD4 or a CD8 class. Log10-transformed breadth and depth values were compared by one-way ANOVA with Sidak's multiple comparisons tests. What TCRdb holds here is the immuneACCESS table cut down to in-frame rearrangements. Part of the clones is not present; checked against another copy, under half of the missing clones reflect an unresolved V gene, and the others are unexplained. The D gene and trimming were derived from the DNA, and the V and J assignments and clone size from that table. The sample table records more than 65,000 clones; over 80% of these occur just once. The ten biggest clones cover roughly 23% of the sample.

The CDR1 and CDR2 encoded by the germline V gene (reference sequence) are SEHNR and FQNEAQ. Trimming takes 8 bases from V and 4 bases from J, and the germline ends sit 5 bases apart. The CDR3 goes from the cysteine to the phenylalanine over 11 residues. Left in the record is the CDR3 DNA by itself, 33 bases read in frame from the first base. This sample comprised peripheral blood, obtained 28 days after the second AZD1222 dose. This sequence originates from an adult who received the AZD1222 COVID-19 vaccine. This chain joins TRBV7-9 to TRBJ2-2; there is no confident call for the D gene. The CDR3 corresponds to CASEVTGELFF. The nucleotide sequence reads TGTGCCAGCGAAGTCACCGGGGAGCTGTTTTTT.